This entry features one T cell receptor beta chain sequence. Its antigen is as yet unknown. Only in-frame clones appear in the TCRdb table, and some are missing; sequencing was by immunoSEQ multiplex PCR. The sample lists roughly 150,000 clones, 90% seen once, with around 1.9% in the top ten. The CDR3 spans 16 residues. With 3 bases clipped from V and 8 bases from J, the junction kept 12 bases outside the gene matches. The germline gives CDR1 MNHEY, CDR2 SMNVEV (reference sequence). This sample stems from a study of T cell responses to AZD1222 COVID-19 vaccine. Study-wide results and caveats: Elevations in Spike-specific TCR breadth and depth followed administration of two AZD1222 doses. Seropositive at baseline were only a handful of AZD1222 recipients. Females made up more of the donors, who were largely white British, and clonal diversity may have come out too low. No day 14 peak samples; only post-peak repertoires were characterized.

This chain uses TRBV27 with TRBJ1-2; 10 bases are a match to TRBD1. This TCR was sampled from an adult in good health. The sample was peripheral blood, taken on day 0 of AZD1222 vaccination. For the CDR3, the DNA is TGTGCCAGCAGTTTTTACCCGGGACAGGGGAGAGGAGGCTACACCTTC. Its translation: CASSFYPGQGRGGYTF.